The rows below give T cell receptor beta chains drawn from one sample of a study of blood T cell repertoires in COVID-19. Clones were sequenced by immunoSEQ multiplex PCR, and TCRdb holds only the in-frame ones, with some missing. Among 150,000 to 200,000 clones listed, under 85% were seen once. The sample consisted of peripheral blood. The receptor source for this set is a man between 60 and 75 years old with active or convalescent COVID-19. CDR3s include the opening cysteine and the closing phenylalanine or tryptophan. D genes are given only for firm matches. Clone size is stated in some rows and not others, as once, few, many or a class when expanded.

TRBD1	TRBV5-6	NA	TRBJ1-2	TGTGCCAGCAGCTCCTTAGGTCACAGGGGAACGGTAGGGAGTGGTGGCTACACCTTC	CASSSLGHRGTVGSGGYTF
TRBD1	TRBV6-4	NA	TRBJ1-3	TGTGCCAGCGGAGACAGGGAACCCTCTGGAAACACCATATATTTT	CASGDREPSGNTIYF
NA	TRBV6-6	NA	TRBJ2-2	TGTGCCAGCAGTCCCCTAAACACCGGGGAGCTGTTTTTT	CASSPLNTGELFF
NA	TRBV6-1	many	TRBJ2-7	TGTGCCAGCAGTGAAGGGGCCAGGTGGTACGAGCAGTACTTC	CASSEGARWYEQYF
TRBD2	TRBV7-6	NA	TRBJ2-5	TGTGCCAGCAGCTTAGTACGGCCGGGGGGGGCCCAGTACTTC	CASSLVRPGGAQYF
TRBD1	TRBV2	NA	TRBJ1-1	TGTGTCTTGACCGAGACAGGGGGCAAGAACACTGAAGCTTTCTTT	CVLTETGGKNTEAFF
NA	TRBV28	NA	TRBJ2-7	TGTGCCAGCAGCCATAAGTGGGAGAGGTCCTACGAGCAGTACTTC	CASSHKWERSYEQYF
TRBD2	TRBV19	NA	TRBJ2-7	TGTGCCAGTAGTATAGGCACTAGCGGCTGGGGGGACGAGCAGTACTTC	CASSIGTSGWGDEQYF
NA	TRBV7-9	NA	TRBJ1-4	TGTGCCAGCAGTCAGGGTACAACTAATGAAAAACTGTTTTTT	CASSQGTTNEKLFF
NA	TRBV1	NA	TRBJ2-7	TGCACCAGCACCCAGCTAAGCGGGGGGGGGCAGCAGTACTTC	CTSTQLSGGGQQYF
NA	TRBV28	NA	TRBJ1-4	TGTGCCAGCAGTGGACAGAATGAAAAACTGTTTTTT	CASSGQNEKLFF
TRBD2	TRBV5-1	NA	TRBJ2-1	TGCGCCAGCAGCTTTGGGACTAGCTCCTACAATGAGCAGTTCTTC	CASSFGTSSYNEQFF
TRBD1	TRBV24-1	once	TRBJ1-2	TGTGCCACCAGACAGGGGTCAAACTATGGCTACACCTTC	CATRQGSNYGYTF
NA	TRBV2	NA	TRBJ2-7	TGTGCCAGCATGGGGTTGGGCGGGGAGCAGTACTTC	CASMGLGGEQYF
NA	TRBV6-5	once	TRBJ2-7	TGTGCCAGCAACCGAGGGGGGGGTACCTACGAGCAGTACTTC	CASNRGGGTYEQYF
NA	TRBV7-3	NA	TRBJ2-5	TGTGCCAGCAGCTTACGGGGGGCGTACCAAGAGACCCAGTACTTC	CASSLRGAYQETQYF
TRBD1	TRBV6-5	NA	TRBJ2-7	TGTGCCATCAACAGGGGTCCGGACTACGAGCAGTACTTC	CAINRGPDYEQYF
NA	TRBV24-1	NA	TRBJ2-3	TGTGCCACCAGTGATGAGCCGGGGGACACAGATACGCAGTATTTT	CATSDEPGDTDTQYF
TRBD1	TRBV28	NA	TRBJ2-3	TGTGCCAGCAGTTTCCCGGACAGGGAGGATACGCAGTATTTT	CASSFPDREDTQYF
TRBD2	TRBV30	NA	TRBJ2-3	TGTGCCTGGAGCGCGGGAGAGGTAATAAGCACAGATACGCAGTATTTT	CAWSAGEVISTDTQYF
NA	TRBV19	NA	TRBJ1-2	TGTGCCAGTAGTACGAGGGCCACTAACTATGGCTACACCTTC	CASSTRATNYGYTF
NA	TRBV25-1	NA	TRBJ1-2	TGTGCCAGCAGTGACCTCTCGCGAGGCTATGGCTACACCTTC	CASSDLSRGYGYTF
NA	TRBV6-1	NA	TRBJ1-1	TGTGCCAGCAGTGAAGGAGAGGGATCGACTGAAGCTTTCTTT	CASSEGEGSTEAFF
NA	TRBV19	NA	TRBJ2-5	TGTGCCAGTAGGTCCGGGTCTGGGGAGACCCAGTACTTC	CASRSGSGETQYF
NA	TRBV3-1/TRBV3-2	NA	TRBJ1-2	TGTGCCAGCAGCCAAGTCGGACAGCACTATGGCTACACCTTC	CASSQVGQHYGYTF
TRBD2	TRBV19	NA	TRBJ2-1	TGTGCCAGTAGTATACCCCGGACTAGCGGGAGGTACTCCTACAATGAGCAGTTCTTC	CASSIPRTSGRYSYNEQFF
TRBD2	TRBV27	NA	TRBJ2-7	TGTGCCAGCAGTAGATCCGGGACTAGCGGGAGCTACGAGCAGTACTTC	CASSRSGTSGSYEQYF
TRBD2	TRBV7-2	once	TRBJ2-1	TGTGCCAGCAGCCCCCGACTAGCGGGAGCCAATGAGCAGTTCTTC	CASSPRLAGANEQFF
NA	TRBV11-1	NA	TRBJ1-1	TGTGCCAGCAGCCCGGACCAGGGTTGTGCTTTCTTT	CASSPDQGCAFF
TRBD1	TRBV5-5	NA	TRBJ2-7	TGTGCCAGCAGCCCCTGGACAGGGGGGTCATACGAGCAGTACTTC	CASSPWTGGSYEQYF
TRBD2	TRBV7-2	few	TRBJ2-7	TGTGCCAGCAGCTTAGCGTTAATGGGAGCGGGAGTATCAGGGGAGCAGTACTTC	CASSLALMGAGVSGEQYF
NA	TRBV18	NA	TRBJ1-1	TGTGCCAGCTCACCGGGCCCCAACACTGAAGCTTTCTTT	CASSPGPNTEAFF
NA	TRBV7-8	NA	TRBJ1-2	TGTGCCAGCAGCACGACAGTCTATAACTATGGCTACACCTTC	CASSTTVYNYGYTF
TRBD2	TRBV28	once	TRBJ2-7	TGTGCCAGCAGCCAGTTTCGGACTAGCGGGAGCTCCTACGAGCAGTACTTC	CASSQFRTSGSSYEQYF
NA	TRBV20-1	NA	TRBJ1-1	TGCAGTGCGGAACGAGGCGCAGCTTTCTTT	CSAERGAAFF
NA	TRBV7-9	NA	TRBJ2-5	TGTGCCAGCAGCTTTTCGCGAGAGACCCAGTACTTC	CASSFSRETQYF
NA	TRBV7-3	NA	TRBJ1-6	TGTGCCAGCAGGCTAACGACTCATTCACCCCTCCACTTT	CASRLTTHSPLHF
NA	TRBV7-9	NA	TRBJ2-7	TGTGCCAGCAGCACCGGGACACTCTACGAGCAGTACTTC	CASSTGTLYEQYF
NA	TRBV3-1/TRBV3-2	NA	TRBJ2-6	TGTGCCAGCAGCCAATTACAGGGACGGCCAGGGGCCAACGTCCTGACTTTC	CASSQLQGRPGANVLTF
NA	TRBV3-1/TRBV3-2	NA	TRBJ2-7	TGTGCCAGCAGCCAAGATTGGGGGAGGGAGCAGTACTTC	CASSQDWGREQYF
NA	TRBV15	NA	TRBJ1-2	TGTGCCACCAGCAGAGATCCGAACTATGGCTACACCTTC	CATSRDPNYGYTF
TRBD1	TRBV18	NA	TRBJ1-1	TGTGCCAGCTCGGAGGGGGCGGGCACTGAAGCTTTCTTT	CASSEGAGTEAFF
NA	TRBV24-1	NA	TRBJ1-1	TGTGCCACCAGAAACAGGCTGAACACTGAAGCTTTCTTT	CATRNRLNTEAFF
NA	TRBV28	NA	TRBJ1-5	TGTGCCAGCAGGCAGGGGCAGGATCAGCCCCAGCATTTT	CASRQGQDQPQHF
TRBD1	TRBV7-9	few	TRBJ1-2	TGTGCCAGCAGCCTGGACAGGGAAGGCTACACCTTC	CASSLDREGYTF
NA	TRBV19	NA	TRBJ1-2	TGTGCCAGTAGTAGTCGCCAGGGGTATGGCTACACCTTC	CASSSRQGYGYTF
TRBD1	TRBV7-2	NA	TRBJ2-7	TGTGCCAGCAGCCTAAAGACAGGGCCCTACGAGCAGTACTTC	CASSLKTGPYEQYF
NA	TRBV7-9	NA	TRBJ2-5	TGTGCCAGCAGCTGGCCTGGAGGGCAAGAGACCCAGTACTTC	CASSWPGGQETQYF